This T cell receptor beta chain was identified during a study of identical twins. TCRdb fed the 5' RACE reads into MiXCR, producing one record per CDR3 protein. The sample carries 600,000 to 700,000 distinct CDR3 sequences, over 20% recorded once. These data also featured in a second study, about T cells expressing NK-cell markers. That source notes: HCMV seropositivity marked seven of the eight sequenced donors; one was seronegative.

The source of this sequence is a woman aged 18 to 35 in good health. Material for sequencing was PBMCs.

Here the CDR3 reads CATALGGWEDTQYF. DNA for the CDR3: TGTGCTACCGCCTTGGGGGGGTGGGAAGATACGCAGTATTTT. The chain carries TRBV25-1 and TRBJ2-3; 7 positions match TRBD2. There are 14 residues in the CDR3. CDR1 is MGHDK and CDR2 is SYGVNS in the germline V gene.